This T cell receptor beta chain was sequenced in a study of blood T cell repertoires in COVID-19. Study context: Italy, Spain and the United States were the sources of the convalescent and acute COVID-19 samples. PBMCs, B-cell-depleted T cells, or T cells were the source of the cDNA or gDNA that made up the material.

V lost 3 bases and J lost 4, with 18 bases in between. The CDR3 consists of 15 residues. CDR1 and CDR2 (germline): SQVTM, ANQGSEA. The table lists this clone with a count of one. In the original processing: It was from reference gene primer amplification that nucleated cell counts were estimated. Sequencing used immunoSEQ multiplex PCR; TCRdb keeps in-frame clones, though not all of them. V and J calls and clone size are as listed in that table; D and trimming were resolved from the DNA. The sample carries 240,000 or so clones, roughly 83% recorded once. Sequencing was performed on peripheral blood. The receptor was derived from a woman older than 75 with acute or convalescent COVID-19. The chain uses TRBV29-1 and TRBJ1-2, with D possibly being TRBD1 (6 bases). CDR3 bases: TGCAGCGTTGAGGGTGAGACAGGTGGGATCTATGGCTACACCTTC. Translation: CSVEGETGGIYGYTF.